What follows are 20 T cell receptor beta chains derived from one specimen sequenced in a study of identical twins. Each CDR3 protein is one row after TCRdb ran MiXCR on the 5' RACE reads. Among 310,000 or so distinct CDR3 sequences listed, roughly 9.7% were seen once. These data were likewise used in another study, on yellow fever vaccine responses in identical twins.

Sequencing was carried out using CD8+ T cells sorted from blood. These receptors came from a woman under 30 in good health.

The rearrangement uses TRBV7-9 and TRBJ2-1; 12 bases line up with TRBD2. J lost 4 bases, V lost 5 bases, and 6 bases had no gene match. Germline V gene sequence: CDR1 SEHNR, CDR2 FQNEAQ (reference sequence). The CDR3 runs to 16 residues. The CDR3 DNA follows: TGTGCCAGCAGCCCTCGACTAGCGGGGGCATACAATGAGCAGTTCTTC. It codes for CASSPRLAGAYNEQFF.

This chain uses TRBV29-1 with TRBJ2-6; 10 nucleotides match TRBD2. V lost 0 bases to trimming and J lost 2 bases; unmatched junction nucleotides: 7. This CDR3 spans 18 amino acids. Germline lookup yields CDR1 SQVTM and CDR2 ANQGSEA. CDR3 residues: CSVEERSGRGAGANVLTF. The CDR3, as DNA: TGCAGCGTTGAAGAGAGGAGCGGGAGGGGTGCTGGGGCCAACGTCCTGACTTTC.

In this sample, this clonotype turned up once. Being one base from a much bigger clone, this may be a read error. The V call is TRBV24-1, the J call TRBJ2-5, with TRBD1 matching 7 bases. The CDR3 extends over 17 amino acids. The V gene end was trimmed by 5 bases and the J gene end by 0 bases; junction bases not matched to a gene: 11. Germline CDR1 reads KGHDR; CDR2 reads SFDVKD. In nucleotides, the CDR3 is TGTGCCACCAGTGGTTTCCCTACACAGGGGAACCAAGAGACCCAGTACTTC. Encoded protein: CATSGFPTQGNQETQYF.

This clonotype was recorded at least ten times. The chain recombines TRBV4-1 with TRBJ1-1, with D uncertain. V lost 1 base and J lost 0, with 6 bases in between. The CDR3 totals 14 residues. CDR1 is MGHRA and CDR2 is YSYEKL in the germline V gene. The CDR3 nucleotides are TGCGCCAGCAGCCAAGGTGGGGTGAACACTGAAGCTTTCTTT. Its translation is CASSQGGVNTEAFF.

The sample holds a few counts of this clonotype. The chain recombines TRBV14 with TRBJ2-1; 12 nucleotides align to TRBD2. The CDR3 has 16 residues. Germline loops: CDR1 SGHDN, CDR2 FVKESK. Germline trimming cut 3 bases from V and 4 bases from J; bases unmatched to any gene: 4. The chain's CDR3 is CASSHWTSGTYNEQFF. The DNA of the CDR3 is TGTGCCAGCAGCCACTGGACTAGCGGGACTTACAATGAGCAGTTCTTC.

V is TRBV7-8 and J is TRBJ2-1, with D tentatively TRBD1 (6 bases). CDR1 and CDR2 from the germline V gene are SGHVS and FQNEAQ. Deletions cut 6 bases from V and 0 bases from J, with 21 bases between. This CDR3 contains 18 residues. In DNA form, the CDR3 reads TGTGCCAGCAGTCACAGGGAACGGGCGGTTCGCTCCTACAATGAGCAGTTCTTC. Translated: CASSHRERAVRSYNEQFF.

The sample holds a few counts of this clonotype. The chain recombines TRBV4-3 with TRBJ2-2; unclear D gene. The CDR3 runs to 15 residues. Trimming removed 0 bases from V and 4 bases from J, with 9 bases in between. Germline V CDR1 and CDR2: LGHNA, YSLEER. The CDR3, as DNA: TGCGCCAGCAGCCAAGATCTCTCGATCACCGGGGAGCTGTTTTTT. This sequence encodes CASSQDLSITGELFF.

The CDR3 DNA follows: TGCAGTGCTAGATCGGGGACTACTAGCGGGAGGAGGCATGAGCAGTTCTTC. This gives the protein CSARSGTTSGRRHEQFF. The rearrangement uses TRBV20-1 and TRBJ2-1; 12 bases line up with TRBD2. The CDR3 runs to 17 residues. The V and J ends lost 2 bases and 8 bases, in that order; junction bases with no gene match: 13. Germline assignment: CDR1 DFQATT and CDR2 SNEGSKA (reference sequence).

Only a few counts were recorded for this clonotype. This chain uses TRBV29-1 with TRBJ2-7; TRBD1 agrees at 9 bases. Trimming removed 0 bases from V and 2 bases from J; junction bases left unmatched: 5. Germline loops: CDR1 SQVTM, CDR2 ANQGSEA. This CDR3 contains 15 residues. The CDR3 bases are TGCAGCGTTGAAGAGGGTGGGACAGGGACCTACGAGCAGTACTTC. It is translated as CSVEEGGTGTYEQYF.

This clonotype was counted only a few times. V is TRBV6-2 or TRBV6-3 and J is TRBJ2-3; D might be TRBD2 (5 bases). Trimming pared 4 bases from V and 0 bases from J, leaving 8 bases between. Germline-derived CDR1 and CDR2 are MNHEY and SVGEGT. This CDR3 region has 14 residues. DNA of the CDR3: TGTGCCAGCAGTTCCGGGGAGAGCACAGATACGCAGTATTTT. This sequence encodes CASSSGESTDTQYF.

This clonotype occurred many times. The chain uses TRBV24-1 and TRBJ2-3, with D unclear. The germline CDR1 and CDR2 sequences are KGHDR and SFDVKD. The CDR3 length is 15 residues. The ends were cut back, 8 bases at V and 0 bases at J, with 14 bases in the middle. CDR3 amino acids: CATNPGASSTDTQYF. The DNA of the CDR3 is TGTGCCACCAATCCAGGAGCATCTAGCACAGATACGCAGTATTTT.

The chain combines TRBV2 with TRBJ2-1; TRBD2 might be the D (5 bases). Between the trimmed V and J ends, which lost 8 bases and 0 bases, there was a span of 20 bases. Germline values: CDR1 SNHLY, CDR2 FYNNEI. This CDR3 has 17 residues. The CDR3 is CASGQHVSDSSYNEQFF. The CDR3 bases are TGTGCCAGCGGGCAACATGTTAGCGATAGCTCCTACAATGAGCAGTTCTTC.

This chain joins TRBV20-1 and TRBJ2-7; no firm D call. Germline V gene sequence: CDR1 DFQATT, CDR2 SNEGSKA (reference sequence). The V end was cut by 0 bases, the J end by 0 bases, with 9 bases between. This CDR3 region has 14 residues. CDR3 DNA sequence: TGCAGTGCTAGAGATTCTAGGAGCTCCTACGAGCAGTACTTC. This translates into CSARDSRSSYEQYF.

This clonotype was picked up a small number of times. The rearrangement links TRBV4-1 to TRBJ2-7, with D tentatively TRBD2 (5 bases). The CDR3 is 12 residues long. Trimming took off 1 base at V and 5 bases at J, with 6 bases between the two ends. Germline V gives CDR1 MGHRA, CDR2 YSYEKL. This chain's CDR3 is CASSQVSDEQYF. The CDR3 bases are TGCGCCAGCAGCCAAGTTAGCGACGAGCAGTACTTC.

The chain combines TRBV30 with TRBJ2-3, with 7 bases matching TRBD1. This CDR3 comprises 15 residues. After removal of 7 bases from V and 6 bases from J, the junction contained 16 bases not matched to a gene. Germline V CDR1 and CDR2: GTSNPN, SVGIG (reference sequence). DNA for the CDR3: TGTGCCTTTAGACAGGGCCCTCACTTGGGGGATACGCAGTATTTT. Encoded protein: CAFRQGPHLGDTQYF.

This clonotype appeared a few times. The V call is TRBV28, the J call TRBJ2-7; a weak D match, TRBD1 (6 bases). V lost 8 bases and J lost 1, with 9 bases in between. The germline V gene encodes CDR1 MDHEN and CDR2 SYDVKM. The CDR3 totals 12 residues. The CDR3 bases are TGTGCCAGCCGGGACATGTCCTACGAGCAGTACTTC. Amino acids: CASRDMSYEQYF.

The rearrangement joins TRBV10-2 to TRBJ2-3, with D hard to call. Trimming left V 10 bases short and J 3 bases short, with 26 bases between. Per germline, CDR1 WSHSY and CDR2 SAAADI. CDR3 size: 17 residues. DNA for the CDR3: TGCGCCACCCTCGGCCTACTAAAGGGATCCTCGACAGATACGCAGTATTTT. The encoded protein is CATLGLLKGSSTDTQYF.

This clonotype came up a few times. V and J are TRBV20-1 and TRBJ2-7; either TRBD1 or TRBD2 may fit D (5 bases each). Germline assignment: CDR1 DFQATT and CDR2 SNEGSKA (reference sequence). Between the trimmed V and J ends, which lost 3 bases and 0 bases, there was a span of 9 bases. The CDR3 runs to 13 residues. In DNA, the CDR3 is TGCAGTGCTAGTTGGGGGAGCTCCTACGAGCAGTACTTC. Translated, it gives CSASWGSSYEQYF.

V gene TRBV29-1 combines with J gene TRBJ2-7; 7 nucleotides match TRBD1. Trimming at V came to 2 bases and at J to 3 bases, leaving 4 bases not matched to a gene. CDR3 length: 13 amino acids. Germline V lookup: CDR1 SQVTM, CDR2 ANQGSEA. CDR3 amino acids: CSVERGPDYEQYF. The DNA of the CDR3 is TGCAGCGTTGAAAGGGGGCCGGACTACGAGCAGTACTTC.

This chain links TRBV6-2 or TRBV6-3 with TRBJ2-3; D perhaps matches TRBD1 (6 bases). The CDR3 runs 16 residues. Trimming left V 7 bases short and J 2 bases short, with 19 bases between. Germline CDR1 and CDR2: MNHEY and SVGEGT. In DNA, the CDR3 is TGTGCCAGCACAGGAGGCCGCCTGGGACACACAGATACGCAGTATTTT. Translation gives CASTGGRLGHTDTQYF.